This paragraph covers one TCR beta chain sequence. What it binds is not known. Sequenced by immunoSEQ multiplex PCR; TCRdb stores in-frame clones only, minus some. Among 130,000 to 150,000 clones listed, more than 90% were seen once. The data were taken from a study of T cell responses to AZD1222 COVID-19 vaccine. Study findings and constraints: Most donors were white British and more were female, and clonal diversity was possibly underestimated. Spike-spanning, vaccine-associated CD4 TCRs were dominant at 160-218 and 743-854. Compared with day 0, the breadth and depth of the Spike-specific TCR repertoire rose significantly after two doses of AZD1222.

V was trimmed by 0 bases and J by 0 bases, leaving 7 bases between them. This CDR3 comprises 15 residues. Germline-derived CDR1 and CDR2 are SGHKS and YYEKEE (reference sequence). The rearrangement links TRBV5-5 to TRBJ1-3; unclear D gene. The receptor was derived from an adult in good health. The specimen was peripheral blood, collected on day 0 of AZD1222 vaccination. The DNA of the CDR3 is TGTGCCAGCAGCTTGGAGGGCAACTCTGGAAACACCATATATTTT. It translates to CASSLEGNSGNTIYF.